The rows below give T cell receptor beta chains drawn from one sample of a study of regulatory T cells in long-lasting Graves disease. TCRdb ran MiXCR on the multiplex PCR reads and lists one entry per CDR3 protein. The sample comprises some 350,000 distinct CDR3 sequences, 15% to 20% of which are singletons, and over 20% rests with the top ten. This same sample was also taken into another study, of T cells in Graves' hyperthyroidism and ophthalmopathy.

Material: peripheral blood mononuclear cells (PBMCs), obtained at new diagnosis, from a patient treated with antithyroid drugs. The receptors here all came from a woman aged 18-35 years with Graves disease. CDR3s include the opening cysteine and the closing phenylalanine or tryptophan. A D gene is named only where the DNA matches it firmly. A row's size may be missing; if present it is once, few, many or a size class.

many,TRBV11-2,.,TRBJ2-7,CASSLGPGAYEQYF,TGTGCCAGCAGCTTAGGTCCAGGGGCCTACGAGCAGTACTTC
many,TRBV7-9,.,TRBJ1-1,CASSLDSTNTEAFF,TGTGCCAGCAGCTTAGACAGTACGAACACTGAAGCTTTCTTT
many,TRBV7-9,.,TRBJ1-1,CASSPARGDTEAFF,TGTGCCAGCAGCCCCGCACGGGGGGACACTGAAGCTTTCTTT
many,TRBV20-1,.,TRBJ2-5,CSARAPGEETQYF,TGCAGTGCTAGGGCCCCCGGGGAAGAGACCCAGTACTTC
.,TRBV13,.,TRBJ2-2,CASSSPGEGGELFF,TGTGCCAGCAGTAGTCCAGGGGAGGGCGGGGAGCTGTTTTTT
many,TRBV11-3,.,TRBJ2-3,CASSLDSDSNTQYF,TGTGCCAGCAGCTTAGATTCGGACTCCAATACGCAGTATTTT
many,TRBV5-1,.,TRBJ2-2,CASRYTRELFF,TGCGCCAGCAGATATACCAGGGAGCTGTTTTTT
many,TRBV5-1,TRBD1,TRBJ2-5,CASIRTGGSMETQYF,TGCGCCAGCATTCGGACAGGTGGCTCGATGGAGACCCAGTACTTC
many,TRBV7-7,.,TRBJ2-2,CASSPTVNTGELFF,TGTGCTAGCAGCCCTACAGTAAACACCGGGGAGCTGTTTTTT
many,TRBV18,.,TRBJ2-5,CASSPSGLLETQYF,TGTGCCAGCTCACCATCTGGACTCCTTGAGACCCAGTACTTC
few,TRBV5-4,TRBD2,TRBJ2-1,CASSSRGLAEQFF,TGTGCCAGCAGCTCACGGGGACTAGCGGAGCAGTTCTTC
.,TRBV4-2,.,TRBJ1-2,CASSRDPGGVNYGYTF,TGTGCCAGCAGCCGAGACCCGGGAGGGGTTAACTATGGCTACACCTTC
many,TRBV28,TRBD1,TRBJ2-7,CASSSDRVYEQYF,TGTGCCAGCAGTTCTGACAGGGTGTACGAGCAGTACTTC
.,TRBV6-1,.,TRBJ2-7,CASSPLVGVSYEQYF,TGTGCCAGCAGCCCCCTAGTGGGCGTCTCCTACGAGCAGTACTTC
few,TRBV27,.,TRBJ1-1,CASSLSPSLGEAFF,TGTGCCAGCAGTTTATCCCCCTCTCTCGGGGAAGCTTTCTTT
many,TRBV10-3,.,TRBJ1-2,CAITDLAGSYGYTF,TGTGCCATCACCGACCTGGCAGGGAGCTATGGCTACACCTTC
many,TRBV7-9,.,TRBJ2-7,CASSDALSYEQYF,TGTGCCAGCAGTGACGCCCTTTCCTACGAGCAGTACTTC
.,TRBV25-1,.,TRBJ2-3,CASSEEYTQYF,TGTGCCAGCAGTGAGGAGTATACGCAGTATTTT
many,TRBV6-5,.,TRBJ1-1,CASSYSQGNTEAFF,TGTGCCAGCAGTTACTCGCAGGGGAACACTGAAGCTTTCTTT
.,TRBV5-1,.,TRBJ2-5,CASSWNPGRSHHPQYF,TGCGCCAGCAGCTGGAACCCAGGGAGGTCTCACCATCCCCAGTACTTC
many,TRBV12-3/TRBV12-4,.,TRBJ2-6,CASSARAPSGANVLTF,TGTGCCAGCAGCGCTCGGGCGCCCTCTGGGGCCAACGTCCTGACTTTC
many,TRBV12-3/TRBV12-4,.,TRBJ2-2,CASRSAALTGELFF,TGTGCCAGCAGGTCTGCTGCCCTCACCGGGGAGCTGTTTTTT
many,TRBV7-3,TRBD2,TRBJ2-1,CASSPPGLAGGGQFF,TGTGCCAGCAGCCCCCCGGGACTAGCGGGAGGGGGTCAGTTCTTC
many,TRBV12-3/TRBV12-4,.,TRBJ2-5,CASSAQSSGAETQYF,TGTGCCAGCAGCGCCCAGTCGTCAGGGGCGGAGACCCAGTACTTC
many,TRBV24-1,.,TRBJ1-1,CATRDGLNTEAFF,TGTGCCACCAGGGACGGATTGAACACTGAAGCTTTCTTT
many,TRBV27,TRBD2,TRBJ2-3,CASSLSTSGTDTQYF,TGTGCCAGCAGTTTATCGACTAGCGGCACAGATACGCAGTATTTT